This T cell receptor (beta chain) was recovered during a study of Ad26.COV2.S vaccination and SARS-CoV-2 variants. For the study at large: Recipients of Ad26.COV2.S got it intramuscularly, once or twice 56 days apart. Regarding the study as a whole: It was reported that spike-specific CD8+ and CD4+ T cell responses were substantially broad after vaccination.

There are a few counts of this clone. Antigen specificity is unknown. The treatment was: 19 received Ad26.COV2.S at low or high dose, single or two shots; roughly five received placebo; per-sample allocation not given. Sampling happened 63 days after the first vaccine or placebo injection. Boston hosted the donor, who was an adult aged 18-55 years. CDR1 SGHTA and CDR2 FQGNSA come from the germline V gene. Trimming removed 6 bases from V and 2 bases from J, with 14 bases in between. The CDR3 loop spans 14 amino acids. Repertoires were generated with immunoSEQ multiplex PCR, while TCRdb's copy carries only in-frame clones and drops some. The table has more than 300,000 clones, approximately 86% seen once; the top ten hold approximately 2%.

J is TRBJ2-7 and V is TRBV7-2, with D hard to call. The sequence came from a person between 18 and 65 years old who received the Ad26.COV2.S COVID-19 vaccine or a placebo. The input for sequencing was peripheral blood, taken in a trial of Ad26.COV2.S vaccine versus placebo. In DNA, the CDR3 is TGTGCCAGCAGTCCCATCGGGTGGACCTACGAGCAGTACTTC. It yields the protein CASSPIGWTYEQYF.